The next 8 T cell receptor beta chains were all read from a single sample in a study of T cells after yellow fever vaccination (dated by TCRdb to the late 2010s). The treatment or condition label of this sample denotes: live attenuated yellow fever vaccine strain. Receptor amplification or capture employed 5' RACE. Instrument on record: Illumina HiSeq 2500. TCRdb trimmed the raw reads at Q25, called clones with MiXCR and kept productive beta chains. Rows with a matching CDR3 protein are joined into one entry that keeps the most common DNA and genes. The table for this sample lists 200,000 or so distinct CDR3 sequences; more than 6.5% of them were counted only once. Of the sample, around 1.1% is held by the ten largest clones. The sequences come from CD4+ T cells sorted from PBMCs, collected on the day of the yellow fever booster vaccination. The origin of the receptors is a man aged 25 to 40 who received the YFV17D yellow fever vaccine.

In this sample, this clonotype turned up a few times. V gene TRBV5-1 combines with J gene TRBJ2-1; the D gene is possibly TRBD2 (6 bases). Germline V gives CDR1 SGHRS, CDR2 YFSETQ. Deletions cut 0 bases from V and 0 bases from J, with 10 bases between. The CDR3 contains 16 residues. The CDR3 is CASSLVAVSSYNEQFF. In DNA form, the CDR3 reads TGCGCCAGCAGCTTGGTAGCGGTGAGCTCCTACAATGAGCAGTTCTTC. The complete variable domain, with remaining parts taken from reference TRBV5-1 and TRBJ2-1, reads KAGVTQTPRYLIKTRGQQVTLSCSPISGHRSVSWYQQTPGQGLQFLFEYFSETQRNKGNFPGRFSGRQFSNSRSEMNVSTLELGDSALYLCASSLVAVSSYNEQFFGPGTRLTVL.

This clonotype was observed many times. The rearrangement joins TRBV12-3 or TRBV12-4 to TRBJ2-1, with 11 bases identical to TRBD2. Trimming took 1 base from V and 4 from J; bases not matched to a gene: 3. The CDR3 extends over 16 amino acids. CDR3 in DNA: TGTGCCAGCAGTTTAGAACCTAGCGGGGGGTACAATGAGCAGTTCTTC. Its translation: CASSLEPSGGYNEQFF.

This CDR3 is CARGRGLVSYEQYF. The CDR3 coding sequence is TGTGCCAGGGGTCGCGGACTGGTCTCCTACGAGCAGTACTTC. The V and J genes are TRBV5-6 and TRBJ2-7; D possibly corresponds to TRBD2 (5 bases). V dropped 8 bases and J dropped 0 bases, with 15 bases sitting between them. Germline-derived CDR1 and CDR2 are SGHDT and YYEEEE. The CDR3 loop spans 14 amino acids.

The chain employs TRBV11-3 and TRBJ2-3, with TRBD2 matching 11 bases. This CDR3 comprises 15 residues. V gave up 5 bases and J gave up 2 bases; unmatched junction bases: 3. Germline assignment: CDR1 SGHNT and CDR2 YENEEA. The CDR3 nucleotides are TGTGCCAGCAGCCCGGGACTAGCGGCCACAGATACGCAGTATTTT. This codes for CASSPGLAATDTQYF.

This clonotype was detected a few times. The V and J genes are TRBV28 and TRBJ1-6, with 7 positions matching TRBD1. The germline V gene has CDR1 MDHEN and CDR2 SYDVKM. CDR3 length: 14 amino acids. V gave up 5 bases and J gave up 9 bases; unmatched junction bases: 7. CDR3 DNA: TGTGCCAGCAGTAAGAGACAGGGAAGTTCACCCCTCCACTTT. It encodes CASSKRQGSSPLHF.

The CDR3 nucleotides read TGTGCCTTCAGTTCTTCACCTCTAGCGGGTGGACACCTCACCGGGGAGCTGTTTTTT. It encodes CAFSSSPLAGGHLTGELFF. The chain carries TRBV12-3 or TRBV12-4 and TRBJ2-2, with 8 bases that match TRBD2. J gave up 4 bases and V 11 bases, and 24 bases lay outside the gene matches. The CDR3 is 19 amino acids.

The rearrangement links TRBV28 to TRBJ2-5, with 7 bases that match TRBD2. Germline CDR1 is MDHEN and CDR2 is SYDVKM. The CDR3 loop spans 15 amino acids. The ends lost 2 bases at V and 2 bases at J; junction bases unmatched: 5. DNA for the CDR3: TGTGCCAGCAGTTTAGCGGGAGCCAAACAAGAGACCCAGTACTTC. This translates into CASSLAGAKQETQYF.

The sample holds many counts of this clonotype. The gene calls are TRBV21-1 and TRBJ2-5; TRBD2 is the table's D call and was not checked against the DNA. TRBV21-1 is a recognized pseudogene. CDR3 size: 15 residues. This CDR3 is CASSKRTRAFETQYF. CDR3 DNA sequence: TGTGCCAGCAGCAAAAGAACGAGGGCCTTTGAGACCCAGTACTTC.